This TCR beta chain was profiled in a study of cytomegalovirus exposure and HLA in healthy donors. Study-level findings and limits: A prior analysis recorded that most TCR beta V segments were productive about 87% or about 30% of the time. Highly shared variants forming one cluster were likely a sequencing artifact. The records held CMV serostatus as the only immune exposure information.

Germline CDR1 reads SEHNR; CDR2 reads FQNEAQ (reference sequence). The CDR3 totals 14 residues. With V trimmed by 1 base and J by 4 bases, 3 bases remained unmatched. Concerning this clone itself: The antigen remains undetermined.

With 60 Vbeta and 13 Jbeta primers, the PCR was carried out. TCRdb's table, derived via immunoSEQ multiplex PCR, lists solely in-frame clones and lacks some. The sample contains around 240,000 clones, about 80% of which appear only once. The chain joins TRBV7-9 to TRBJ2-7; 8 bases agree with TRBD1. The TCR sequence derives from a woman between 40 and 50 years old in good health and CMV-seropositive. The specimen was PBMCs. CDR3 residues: CASSLDRGRYEQYF. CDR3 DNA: TGTGCCAGCAGCTTAGACAGGGGGAGGTACGAGCAGTACTTC.